This T cell receptor (beta chain) was documented in a study of CD8+ T cells in alopecia areata. TCR sequencing used cDNA made by reverse transcription of extracted RNA. Data came from immunoSEQ multiplex PCR; TCRdb stores just in-frame clones and leaves some out. The table includes some 190,000 clones, more than 50% detected once. This CDR3 has 10 amino acids. Trimming took 3 bases from V and 4 from J, leaving 3 bases between them. Germline V gene sequence: CDR1 SQVTM, CDR2 ANQGSEA. Treatment: oral pan-JAK inhibitor, 5-10 mg twice daily. This clone was seen a few times. The same CDR3 is also encoded by other DNA sequences in this sample.

The TCR originated in a human donor with alopecia areata. The chain links TRBV29-1 to TRBJ1-2; unclear D gene. The material was CD4+ T cells sorted from blood, obtained at week 24, from a patient treated with tofacitinib. CDR3 in DNA: TGCAGCGTTGATACCTATGGCTACACCTTC. Protein: CSVDTYGYTF.